This TCR beta chain emerged from a study of identical twins. The CDR3 contains 14 residues. Per germline, CDR1 MNHEY and CDR2 SVGEGT. Deletions cut 2 bases from V and 5 bases from J, with 10 bases between. On this clonotype: Its antigen is still unknown.

TCRdb called the 5' RACE reads again in MiXCR, with one record for every CDR3 protein. Here the sample spans approximately 1.8 million distinct CDR3 sequences, about 32% being singletons. Regarding the study as a whole: The degree of excess twin sharing was weaker in beta out-of-frame sequences. Cord blood beta clonotypes that were abundant carried fewer insertions, and memory repertoires showed no such trend.

This clonotype was obtained from a newborn girl in good health. The chain links TRBV6-2 or TRBV6-3 to TRBJ1-5, with D possibly matching TRBD1 (5 bases). Sequenced sample: cord blood. Written as DNA, the CDR3 is TGTGCCAGCAGTTACCGGGACGGATATCAGCCCCAGCATTTT. This gives the protein CASSYRDGYQPQHF.